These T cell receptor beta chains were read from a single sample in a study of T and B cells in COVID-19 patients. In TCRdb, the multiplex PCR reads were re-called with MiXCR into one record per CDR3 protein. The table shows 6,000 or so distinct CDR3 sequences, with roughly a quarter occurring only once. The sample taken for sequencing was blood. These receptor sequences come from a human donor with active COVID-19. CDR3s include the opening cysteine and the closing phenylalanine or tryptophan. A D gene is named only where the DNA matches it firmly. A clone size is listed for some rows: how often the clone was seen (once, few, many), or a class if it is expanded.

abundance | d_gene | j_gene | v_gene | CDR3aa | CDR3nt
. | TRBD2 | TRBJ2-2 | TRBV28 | CASSLSLAGGTGELFF | TGTGCCAGCAGTTTATCCCTAGCGGGAGGAACCGGGGAGCTGTTTTTT
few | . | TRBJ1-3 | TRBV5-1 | CASSLVASVPGNTIYF | TGCGCCAGCAGCTTGGTGGCATCAGTCCCTGGAAACACCATATATTTT
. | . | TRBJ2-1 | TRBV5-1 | CASSPQHGLSAYRYNEQFF | TGCGCCAGCAGCCCCCAACACGGACTATCGGCATACCGGTACAATGAGCAGTTCTTC
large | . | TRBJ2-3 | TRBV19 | CASTAPSTDTQYF | TGTGCCAGTACTGCCCCAAGCACAGATACGCAGTATTTT
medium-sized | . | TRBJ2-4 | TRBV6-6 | CASSYSAFITFEVQVKNIQYF | TGTGCCAGCAGTTACTCTGCTTTTATCACTTTCGAGGTTCAGGTAAAAAACATTCAGTACTTC
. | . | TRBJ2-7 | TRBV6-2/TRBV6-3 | CASSRPKGRNAYEQYF | TGTGCCAGCAGTCGCCCTAAGGGACGGAACGCCTACGAGCAGTACTTC
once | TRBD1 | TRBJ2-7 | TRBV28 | CASSTGQGAGYEQYF | TGTGCCAGCAGTACAGGACAGGGGGCTGGCTACGAGCAGTACTTC
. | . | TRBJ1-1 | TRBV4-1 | CASSQGGAGTTEAFF | TGCGCCAGCAGCCAAGGGGGCGCAGGGACCACTGAAGCTTTCTTT
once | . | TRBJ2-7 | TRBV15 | CATSRDGPGESYEQYF | TGTGCCACCAGCAGAGATGGGCCAGGAGAGTCCTACGAGCAGTACTTC
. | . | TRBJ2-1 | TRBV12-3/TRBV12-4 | CASSVGRGAHEQFF | TGTGCCAGCAGTGTGGGACGGGGGGCGCATGAGCAGTTCTTC
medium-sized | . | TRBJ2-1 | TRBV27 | CASSFLSSYNEQFF | TGTGCCAGCAGTTTCTTAAGCTCCTACAATGAGCAGTTCTTC
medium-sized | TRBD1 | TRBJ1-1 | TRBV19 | CASSMGDRGTLNTEAFF | TGTGCCAGTAGTATGGGGGACAGGGGGACTTTGAACACTGAAGCTTTCTTT
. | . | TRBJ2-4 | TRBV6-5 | CASNPGEAKNIQYF | TGTGCCAGCAACCCCGGGGAGGCCAAAAACATTCAGTACTTC
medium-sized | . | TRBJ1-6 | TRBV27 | CASSLLAAYDSPLHF | TGTGCCAGCAGTTTATTGGCAGCCTACGATTCACCCCTCCACTTT
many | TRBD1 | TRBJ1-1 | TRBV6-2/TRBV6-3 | CASSYATGVNTEAFF | TGTGCCAGCAGTTACGCGACAGGGGTGAACACTGAAGCTTTCTTT
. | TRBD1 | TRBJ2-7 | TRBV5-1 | CASSLAILDRGIDEQYF | TGCGCCAGCAGCTTGGCGATCTTAGACAGGGGGATCGACGAGCAGTACTTC
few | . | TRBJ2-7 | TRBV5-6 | CASSLFTGTDEQYF | TGTGCCAGCAGCTTATTCACAGGGACCGACGAGCAGTACTTC
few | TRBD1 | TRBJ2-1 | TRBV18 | CASKTGDGYEQFF | TGTGCCAGTAAGACAGGGGATGGGTATGAGCAGTTCTTC
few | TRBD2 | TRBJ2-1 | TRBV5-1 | CASSILAGGGQNEQFF | TGCGCCAGCAGCATACTAGCGGGGGGGGGTCAGAATGAGCAGTTCTTC
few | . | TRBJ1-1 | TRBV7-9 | CASSLGRANIEAFF | TGTGCCAGCAGCTTAGGCAGGGCAAACATTGAAGCTTTCTTT
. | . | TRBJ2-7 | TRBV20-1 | CSASQGSEQYF | TGCAGTGCGTCACAGGGCTCCGAGCAGTACTTC
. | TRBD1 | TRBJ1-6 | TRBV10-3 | CAISPGQELNYNSPLHF | TGTGCCATCAGTCCGGGACAGGAATTAAATTATAATTCACCCCTCCACTTT
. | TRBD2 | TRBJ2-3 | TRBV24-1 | CATSAGLAAGSTDTQYF | TGTGCCACCAGTGCGGGACTAGCCGCAGGTAGCACAGATACGCAGTATTTT
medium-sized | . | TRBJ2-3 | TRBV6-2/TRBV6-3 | CASSSTDTQYF | TGTGCCAGCAGTTCCACAGATACGCAGTATTTT
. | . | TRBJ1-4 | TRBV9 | CASSQETDLNEKLFF | TGTGCCAGCAGCCAGGAGACGGATCTAAATGAAAAACTGTTTTTT
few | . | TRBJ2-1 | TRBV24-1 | CATSEWAVRPDNEQFF | TGTGCCACCAGTGAGTGGGCCGTGCGTCCCGACAATGAGCAGTTCTTC
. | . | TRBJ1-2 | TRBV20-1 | CSAPHLSGRRGYTF | TGCAGTGCTCCACACTTGTCCGGGAGGCGTGGCTACACCTTC
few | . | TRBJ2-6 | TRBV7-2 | CASSAFSGANVLTF | TGTGCCAGCAGCGCCTTCTCTGGGGCCAACGTCCTGACTTTC
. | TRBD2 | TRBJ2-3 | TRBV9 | CASSDPGLAGVTDTQYF | TGTGCCAGCAGCGACCCGGGACTAGCGGGAGTCACAGATACGCAGTATTTT
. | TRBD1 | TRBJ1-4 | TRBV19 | CASSMVRQGTTNEKLFF | TGTGCCAGTAGTATGGTACGACAGGGGACAACTAATGAAAAACTGTTTTTT
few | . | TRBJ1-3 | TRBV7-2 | CASSFVGVGSGNTIYF | TGTGCCAGCAGTTTCGTCGGGGTTGGTTCTGGAAACACCATATATTTT
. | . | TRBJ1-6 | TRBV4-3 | CASSHLLGGGSPLHF | TGCGCCAGCAGCCACCTATTAGGGGGGGGTTCACCCCTCCACTTT
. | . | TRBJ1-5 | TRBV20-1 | CSARRAGGGNQPQHF | TGCAGTGCTAGGAGGGCGGGTGGAGGCAATCAGCCCCAGCATTTT
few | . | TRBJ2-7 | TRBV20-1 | CSAPGTADEQYF | TGCAGTGCTCCCGGGACGGCGGACGAGCAGTACTTC
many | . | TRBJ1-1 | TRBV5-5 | CASSLRVLNTEAFF | TGTGCCAGCAGCTTGCGGGTGCTGAACACTGAAGCTTTCTTT
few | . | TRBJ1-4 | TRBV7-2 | CASSLGIEKLFF | TGTGCCAGCAGCCTCGGGATTGAAAAACTGTTTTTT
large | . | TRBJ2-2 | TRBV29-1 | CSVSPGLNTGELFF | TGCAGCGTTTCCCCAGGGCTGAACACCGGGGAGCTGTTTTTT
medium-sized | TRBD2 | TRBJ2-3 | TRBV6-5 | CASSRLAGSKDTQYF | TGTGCCAGCAGTCGACTAGCGGGGTCCAAAGATACGCAGTATTTT
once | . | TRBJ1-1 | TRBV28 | CASSPHSGVNTEAFF | TGTGCCAGCAGCCCCCATTCAGGAGTGAACACTGAAGCTTTCTTT
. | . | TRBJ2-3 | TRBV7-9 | CASSLTRVDTQYF | TGTGCCAGCAGCTTAACACGAGTAGATACGCAGTATTTT
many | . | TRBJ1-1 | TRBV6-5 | CASSYSMAENTEAFF | TGTGCCAGCAGTTACTCGATGGCCGAGAACACTGAAGCTTTCTTT
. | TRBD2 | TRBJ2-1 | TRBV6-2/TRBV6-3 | CASTYGGAGGEQFF | TGTGCCAGCACCTACGGGGGAGCGGGAGGTGAGCAGTTCTTC
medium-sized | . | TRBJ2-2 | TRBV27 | CASNPFGQAAGELFF | TGTGCCAGCAATCCCTTTGGGCAGGCGGCCGGGGAGCTGTTTTTT
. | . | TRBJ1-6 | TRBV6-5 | CASSSILTGGNSPLHF | TGTGCCAGCAGTTCGATCCTTACTGGTGGGAATTCACCCCTCCACTTT